The rows below give T cell receptor beta chains drawn from one sample of a study of cytomegalovirus exposure and HLA in healthy donors. Data came from immunoSEQ multiplex PCR; TCRdb stores just in-frame clones and leaves some out. This repertoire shows some 140,000 clones, 80% to 85% found once; its top ten account for approximately 1.2%. The sample consisted of PBMCs. The receptors derive from a male donor in good health and CMV-seropositive. Both conserved end residues are part of each CDR3. The D gene is left open where the match is weak. Some rows mark clone size as missing; the rest say once, few, many or name a class of expanded clone.

clone_size: -; d_call: TRBD2; j_call: TRBJ2-3; v_call: TRBV4-3; cdr3_nt: TGCGCCAGCAGCCAAGAAATAGCGGGAGGGGCGGATACGCAGTATTTT; cdr3_aa: CASSQEIAGGADTQYF
clone_size: -; d_call: TRBD1; j_call: TRBJ2-1; v_call: TRBV18; cdr3_nt: TGTGCCAGCTCGCCGACAGGGGGACCTTACAATGAGCAGTTCTTC; cdr3_aa: CASSPTGGPYNEQFF
clone_size: -; d_call: -; j_call: TRBJ1-2; v_call: TRBV27; cdr3_nt: TGTGCCAGCAGTGGGAGTTACTATGGCTACACCTTC; cdr3_aa: CASSGSYYGYTF
clone_size: -; d_call: TRBD1; j_call: TRBJ1-2; v_call: TRBV18; cdr3_nt: TGTGCCAGCTCACGTGAGGGGGCTAACGGCTACACCTTC; cdr3_aa: CASSREGANGYTF
clone_size: -; d_call: TRBD1; j_call: TRBJ1-1; v_call: TRBV7-3; cdr3_nt: TGTGCCAGCAGCATACAGGGGTCTGGGCGAGCTTTCTTT; cdr3_aa: CASSIQGSGRAFF
clone_size: -; d_call: TRBD1; j_call: TRBJ2-1; v_call: TRBV15; cdr3_nt: TGTGCCACCAGCAGTAGGGGGCAGATTTACAATGAGCAGTTCTTC; cdr3_aa: CATSSRGQIYNEQFF
clone_size: -; d_call: -; j_call: TRBJ2-7; v_call: TRBV4-3; cdr3_nt: TGCGCCAGCAGCCAAGACGGGCAGGGCTGGGCGGAGCAGTACTTC; cdr3_aa: CASSQDGQGWAEQYF
clone_size: -; d_call: -; j_call: TRBJ1-5; v_call: TRBV11-2; cdr3_nt: TGTGCCAGCAGCTCAACGTGGCAGGCTCCCGTTCATTTT; cdr3_aa: CASSSTWQAPVHF
clone_size: -; d_call: -; j_call: TRBJ2-2; v_call: TRBV7-9; cdr3_nt: TGTGCCAGCCAACGCTCCGACACGAACACCGGGGAGCTGTTTTTT; cdr3_aa: CASQRSDTNTGELFF
clone_size: once; d_call: TRBD2; j_call: TRBJ2-7; v_call: TRBV6-6; cdr3_nt: TGTGCCAGTTTACGGGGGGGCTACGAGCAGTACTTC; cdr3_aa: CASLRGGYEQYF
clone_size: -; d_call: TRBD1; j_call: TRBJ2-7; v_call: TRBV6-5; cdr3_nt: TGTGCCAGCAGTTACTCGGGGACAGGACGGGAGCAGTACTTC; cdr3_aa: CASSYSGTGREQYF
clone_size: -; d_call: TRBD2; j_call: TRBJ2-7; v_call: TRBV7-9; cdr3_nt: TGTGCCAGCAGCTTAGCCAGCGGGAGGTTCTACGAGCAGTACTTC; cdr3_aa: CASSLASGRFYEQYF
clone_size: -; d_call: TRBD1; j_call: TRBJ2-7; v_call: TRBV7-8; cdr3_nt: TGTGCCAGCAGCCCAACCGGACAGGGGATCCCCTACGAGCAGTACTTC; cdr3_aa: CASSPTGQGIPYEQYF
clone_size: -; d_call: -; j_call: TRBJ2-3; v_call: TRBV30; cdr3_nt: TGTGCCTGGGACAGTGACCACCCCAAGGCGCAGTATTTT; cdr3_aa: CAWDSDHPKAQYF
clone_size: -; d_call: TRBD1; j_call: TRBJ1-2; v_call: TRBV5-1; cdr3_nt: TGCGCCAGCAGCTCGCCGGGACAGGGATTTGGCTACACCTTC; cdr3_aa: CASSSPGQGFGYTF
clone_size: once; d_call: -; j_call: TRBJ1-1; v_call: TRBV5-6; cdr3_nt: TGTGCCAGCAGCTTAGGGAGCACTGAAGCTTTCTTT; cdr3_aa: CASSLGSTEAFF
clone_size: -; d_call: -; j_call: TRBJ1-1; v_call: TRBV9; cdr3_nt: TGTGCCAGCAGCGCACAGGGAAACACTGAAGCTTTCTTT; cdr3_aa: CASSAQGNTEAFF
clone_size: -; d_call: -; j_call: TRBJ1-6; v_call: TRBV10-3; cdr3_nt: TGTGCCATCAGTGCTACTCTTGTGGGAGAGATTGGTAATTCACCCCTCCACTTT; cdr3_aa: CAISATLVGEIGNSPLHF
clone_size: -; d_call: TRBD1; j_call: TRBJ2-1; v_call: TRBV19; cdr3_nt: TGTGCCAGTAGTATTGGACAGGGGGTCGATGAGCAGTTCTTC; cdr3_aa: CASSIGQGVDEQFF
clone_size: -; d_call: -; j_call: TRBJ1-2; v_call: TRBV6-5; cdr3_nt: TGTGCCAGCAGTTACTACGGGGGGTCCTATGGCTACACCTTC; cdr3_aa: CASSYYGGSYGYTF
clone_size: few; d_call: -; j_call: TRBJ2-2; v_call: TRBV6-5; cdr3_nt: TGTGCCAGCAGTCCCGACAGCTGGAACACCGGGGAGCTGTTTTTT; cdr3_aa: CASSPDSWNTGELFF
clone_size: -; d_call: TRBD1; j_call: TRBJ1-5; v_call: TRBV6-1; cdr3_nt: TGTGCCAGCAGCGGGGGACAGGGTTATCAGCCCCAGCATTTT; cdr3_aa: CASSGGQGYQPQHF
clone_size: -; d_call: -; j_call: TRBJ1-4; v_call: TRBV28; cdr3_nt: TGTGCCAGCAGGAGAGGGGGTGGTGAAAAACTGTTTTTT; cdr3_aa: CASRRGGGEKLFF